This TCR beta chain emerged from a study of siplizumab effects on memory and regulatory T cells. Study findings and constraints: Siplizumab led to significantly less abundant alloreactive sequences that could be traced back to unstimulated CD4+ memory cells.

Only in-frame clones appear in the TCRdb table, and some are missing; sequencing was by immunoSEQ multiplex PCR. The table lists 99,000 or so clones, just under 95% of them singletons. The CDR3 loop spans 16 amino acids. Germline CDR1 reads MNHNY; CDR2 reads SVGAGI (reference sequence). Trimming at V came to 2 bases and at J to 5 bases, leaving 8 bases not matched to a gene. On this clone: Antigen: not known.

The sample taken for sequencing was non-Treg CD4+ T cells sorted from blood. This clonotype was obtained from a human donor in good health. The chain joins TRBV6-6 to TRBJ2-7; TRBD2 matches at 11 bases. CDR3 loop: CASSYPKLAGAHEQYF. The DNA of the CDR3 is TGTGCCAGCAGTTACCCAAAACTAGCGGGAGCCCACGAGCAGTACTTC.